This TCR beta chain was documented in a study of lymphopenia after photon versus proton radiotherapy (dated by TCRdb to between 2018 and 2021). Context from the whole study: The immunological effects of photon versus proton radiation therapy were compared in patients with gastrointestinal tumors who developed high-grade lymphopenia. The study was designed to characterize how the impact on the immune system differs between the two radiation modalities. The cohort comprised 20 or so patients with gastrointestinal tumors who received either photon or proton therapy and then developed lymphopenia. Summary of the overall study and its limitations: After the lymphocyte count nadir, oligoclonal expansion, especially of CD8+ Temra cells, was observed in photon-treated repertoires, and the drop in diversity was driven by this expansion. The survival association was assessed only in patients who died, and the authors presented better survival with proton therapy as a possibility rather than a demonstrated result. Among patients across the cohort who died, overall survival time showed an inverse correlation with a larger post-nadir drop in TCR diversity. Relative stability during treatment was observed in proton-treated patients, whereas loss of naive T cells and TCR diversity and gain of effector/memory populations were observed in photon-treated patients.

About this clone: The target of this receptor is not known. There are no base qualities to consult, and no much larger clone falls within one base.

Receptor amplification or capture employed the immunoSEQ multiplex PCR assay. Deep sequencing of rearranged TCR beta loci, alongside multiparametric flow cytometry, was used to profile T cell repertoires. Not all clones reach the TCRdb copy of this immuneACCESS table, which keeps in-frame sequences only. Checked studies attribute under half of the gap to unresolved V genes and leave the rest unexplained. This sample comprises under 30,000 clones, roughly 90% of them detected only once. The ten largest make up around 50% of the sample. The CDR3 starts with the cysteine, ends with the phenylalanine, and has 13 residues. The only DNA kept is the CDR3, 39 bases in frame from the first base. Deletion took 5 bases off V and 9 bases off J, with a span of 16 bases between the germline ends. The germline V gene supplies CDR1 SGHTA and CDR2 FQGNSA.

Sequencing used peripheral blood, obtained from a patient treated with proton-based radiotherapy. The V and J segments used are TRBV7-2 and TRBJ1-2, and possibly TRBD1, on 6 matching bases. The source is a woman aged 55-69 years with cholangiocarcinoma. Some clones in this sample may be carry-over from other donors' samples. The CDR3: CASSPTGFWSYTF. The DNA reads TGTGCCAGCAGCCCAACAGGGTTTTGGAGCTACACCTTC. The full variable domain, completed from the reference TRBV7-2 and TRBJ1-2 proteins outside the CDR3, reads GAGVSQSPSNKVTEKGKDVELRCDPISGHTALYWYRQSLGQGLEFLIYFQGNSAPDKSGLPSDRFSAERTGGSVSTLTIQRTQQEDSAVYLCASSPTGFWSYTFGSGTRLTVV.